The rows below give T cell receptor beta chains drawn from one sample of a study of T cells expressing NK-cell markers. TCRdb re-called the 5' RACE reads and catalogs CDR3 proteins one per entry, DNA excluded. The table lists about 430,000 distinct CDR3 sequences. The sample taken for sequencing was blood T cells: a sorted CD56 or NKG2C T cell subset, CD4+ or CD8+ T cells, or bulk PBMC T cells (not recorded which). These receptors were obtained from a woman aged 50 to 60 in good health. The CDR3 runs from the conserved cysteine through the conserved F or W.

J: TRBJ2-1; length: 13; V: TRBV13; CDR3: CASSRRTGVEQFF
J: TRBJ1-2; length: 15; V: TRBV9; CDR3: CASSPHPDNDYGYTF
J: TRBJ2-5; length: 16; V: TRBV7-2; CDR3: CASSSWTSGNQETQYF
J: TRBJ2-1; length: 13; V: TRBV29-1; CDR3: CSVEDRVRNEQFF
J: TRBJ2-7; length: 14; V: TRBV20-1; CDR3: CSAPLAGAAYEQYF
J: TRBJ2-1; length: 14; V: TRBV6-4; CDR3: CASSDWATNNEQFF
J: TRBJ2-4; length: 15; V: TRBV4-2; CDR3: CASSPSGQGGNIQYF
J: TRBJ2-3; length: 15; V: TRBV7-6; CDR3: CASSLISSGADTQYF
J: TRBJ2-1; length: 17; V: TRBV4-1; CDR3: CASSQEGPGRALNEQFF
J: TRBJ2-3; length: 15; V: TRBV5-1; CDR3: CASSLKTGATDTQYF
J: TRBJ1-5; length: 14; V: TRBV27; CDR3: CASSRTGNNQPQHF
J: TRBJ2-3; length: 11; V: TRBV4-1; CDR3: CASSGSRTQYF
J: TRBJ2-2; length: 15; V: TRBV9; CDR3: CASSAESGVSGELFF
J: TRBJ2-1; length: 15; V: TRBV20-1; CDR3: CSASGRAFSYNEQFF
J: TRBJ2-4; length: 14; V: TRBV12-3/TRBV12-4; CDR3: CASRLLGAKNIQYF
J: TRBJ2-6; length: 13; V: TRBV19; CDR3: CASTSAGANVLTF
J: TRBJ1-2; length: 16; V: TRBV28; CDR3: CASSPRRRDRTRGYTF
J: TRBJ2-3; length: 19; V: TRBV4-2; CDR3: CASSQGGGLAEILTDTQYF
J: TRBJ2-1; length: 14; V: TRBV20-1; CDR3: CSAREGGGPNEQFF
J: TRBJ2-7; length: 11; V: TRBV25-1; CDR3: CASSNYREQYF
J: TRBJ2-1; length: 14; V: TRBV6-5; CDR3: CASIPGTNYNEQFF
J: TRBJ2-3; length: 17; V: TRBV7-7; CDR3: CASSLFLMRQGADTQYF
J: TRBJ1-3; length: 16; V: TRBV5-6; CDR3: CASSFPSGTSGNTIYF
J: TRBJ2-1; length: 16; V: TRBV20-1; CDR3: CSARERTPSSYNEQFF
J: TRBJ2-3; length: 15; V: TRBV24-1; CDR3: CATGSRDRSTDTQYF
J: TRBJ1-5; length: 15; V: TRBV12-3/TRBV12-4; CDR3: CASSADIRGNQPQHF
J: TRBJ1-5; length: 13; V: TRBV10-3; CDR3: CAISATGEQPQHF
J: TRBJ2-3; length: 15; V: TRBV6-1; CDR3: CASSKVLFNPDTQYF
J: TRBJ2-1; length: 15; V: TRBV20-1; CDR3: CSARDWGEGHNEQFF
J: TRBJ2-1; length: 18; V: TRBV20-1; CDR3: CSARDQGRATGSYNEQFF
J: TRBJ2-7; length: 14; V: TRBV9; CDR3: CASSVLAESYEQYF
J: TRBJ2-2; length: 15; V: TRBV2; CDR3: CASSLGLAFTGELFF
J: TRBJ2-3; length: 16; V: TRBV7-2; CDR3: CASSLAGGMVGDTQYF
J: TRBJ2-1; length: 15; V: TRBV7-8; CDR3: CASSFGLSPGNEQFF
J: TRBJ1-3; length: 12; V: TRBV20-1; CDR3: CSMGTGGNTIYF
J: TRBJ2-3; length: 17; V: TRBV15; CDR3: CATSRGRGTSSADTQYF
J: TRBJ2-7; length: 14; V: TRBV27; CDR3: CASRQDRISYEQYF
J: TRBJ1-5; length: 13; V: TRBV30; CDR3: CAWTPGDRQPQHF
J: TRBJ2-1; length: 15; V: TRBV6-2/TRBV6-3; CDR3: CASNPGRVWDNEQFF
J: TRBJ2-5; length: 16; V: TRBV6-5; CDR3: CASSAGRAARRETQYF
J: TRBJ2-5; length: 13; V: TRBV5-4; CDR3: CASSRRERETQYF
J: TRBJ1-2; length: 12; V: TRBV28; CDR3: CASRRGDYGYTF
J: TRBJ1-2; length: 13; V: TRBV5-1; CDR3: CASSSLTGDGYTF
J: TRBJ2-5; length: 14; V: TRBV29-1; CDR3: CSVVLAGGPETQYF
J: TRBJ2-4; length: 14; V: TRBV25-1; CDR3: CASSDPGRKNIQYF
J: TRBJ1-5; length: 13; V: TRBV12-3/TRBV12-4; CDR3: CASSLRGPLPQHF
J: TRBJ1-5; length: 12; V: TRBV6-1; CDR3: CASSEKSQPQHF
J: TRBJ2-3; length: 16; V: TRBV12-3/TRBV12-4; CDR3: CASSATSGRRTDTQYF
J: TRBJ1-2; length: 14; V: TRBV6-5; CDR3: CASIEAGGGYGYTF
J: TRBJ2-1; length: 16; V: TRBV3-1; CDR3: CASSQDLAGGWNEQFF
J: TRBJ2-1; length: 14; V: TRBV4-1; CDR3: CASSQVRAQNEQFF
J: TRBJ2-1; length: 16; V: TRBV11-2; CDR3: CASSPPLRDGYNEQFF